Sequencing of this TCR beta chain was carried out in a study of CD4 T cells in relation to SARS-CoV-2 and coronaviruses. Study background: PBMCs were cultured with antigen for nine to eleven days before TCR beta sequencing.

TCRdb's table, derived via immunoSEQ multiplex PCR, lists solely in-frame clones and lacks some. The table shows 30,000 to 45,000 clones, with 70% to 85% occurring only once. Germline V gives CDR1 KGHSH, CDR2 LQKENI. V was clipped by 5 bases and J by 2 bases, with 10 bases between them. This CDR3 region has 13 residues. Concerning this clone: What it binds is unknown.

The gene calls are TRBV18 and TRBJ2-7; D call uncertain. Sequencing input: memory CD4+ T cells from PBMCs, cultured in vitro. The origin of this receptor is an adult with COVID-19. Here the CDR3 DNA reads TGTGCCAGCTCAACTAACTCAGCCTACGAGCAGTACTTC. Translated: CASSTNSAYEQYF.